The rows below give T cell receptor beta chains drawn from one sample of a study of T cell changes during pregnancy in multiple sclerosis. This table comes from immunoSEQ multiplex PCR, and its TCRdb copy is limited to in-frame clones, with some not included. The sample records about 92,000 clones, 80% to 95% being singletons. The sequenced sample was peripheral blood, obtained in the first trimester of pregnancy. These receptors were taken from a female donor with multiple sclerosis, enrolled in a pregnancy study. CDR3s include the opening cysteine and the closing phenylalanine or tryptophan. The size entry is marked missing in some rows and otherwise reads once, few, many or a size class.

cdr3_aa: CASTGQYGYTF
j_call: TRBJ1-2
clone_size: few
cdr3_length: 11
v_call: TRBV6-5

cdr3_aa: CASSLGVGYNEQFF
j_call: TRBJ2-1
clone_size: NA
cdr3_length: 14
v_call: TRBV11-2

cdr3_aa: CASTTGGSLSYEQYF
j_call: TRBJ2-7
clone_size: NA
cdr3_length: 15
v_call: TRBV6-6

cdr3_aa: CASSPNTGFTEAFF
j_call: TRBJ1-1
clone_size: NA
cdr3_length: 14
v_call: TRBV28

cdr3_aa: CASSGRGQPQLGPGELFF
j_call: TRBJ2-2
clone_size: NA
cdr3_length: 18
v_call: TRBV19

cdr3_aa: CASSLRRALALNYEQYF
j_call: TRBJ2-7
clone_size: NA
cdr3_length: 17
v_call: TRBV5-6

cdr3_aa: CASSLGQYPGGYTF
j_call: TRBJ1-2
clone_size: NA
cdr3_length: 14
v_call: TRBV5-6

cdr3_aa: CSAMDRDKAFF
j_call: TRBJ1-1
clone_size: NA
cdr3_length: 11
v_call: TRBV20-1

cdr3_aa: CASSPGGYRSYEQYF
j_call: TRBJ2-7
clone_size: once
cdr3_length: 15
v_call: TRBV28

cdr3_aa: CASRTGGPSYEQYF
j_call: TRBJ2-7
clone_size: NA
cdr3_length: 14
v_call: TRBV28